The present T cell receptor beta chain was sequenced within a study of HIV-infected patients and healthy controls (dated by TCRdb to the mid-2010s). Looking at the study overall: CD4 counts were modestly but significantly increased in most of the 16 patients after three months of therapy, but they remained below normal ranges. The CD4:CD8 ratio rose slightly, whereas CD8 counts showed no consistent shift during early therapy. After a further year of therapy, viral load was undetectable in all patients, having already become undetectable in about 75% of the 16 patients by the second bleed. Patients lacked overall T-cell lymphocytopenia, and total CDR3 counts per chain did not differ significantly from controls. The study tested whether deep TCR repertoire sequencing of HIV patients' small blood samples could capture immune perturbation and reconstitution. Beyond this particular receptor, the publication reports: The study cohorts differed slightly in age and sex profile, but those differences did not account for the observed differences in diversity. Alpha-beta chain pairing was not determined in the samples. Unequal numbers of distinct sequences between patients and controls complicated comparisons, and size-matching overweighted rare events from HIV-infected data. During therapy, HIV-associated CDR3s significantly decreased in frequency, while CMV-associated CDR3s did not change significantly, though most became more frequent. Healthy control repertoires showed roughly threefold more distinct CDR3s and higher Shannon diversity than untreated HIV+ repertoires. Oligoclonality may be reflected in the significantly higher mean Gini indices of HIV-infected repertoires compared with controls. The study did not determine donor HLA types. Size-matched repertoire data did not replicate the apparent post-therapy recovery of the Gini index in HIV-infected patients. The use of whole blood limited sequencing depth and precluded separation of the dynamics of distinct T-cell subpopulations. Both the Jaccard index and the count of highly shared sequences showed that healthy controls shared more CDR3s between individuals than HIV+ patients did. Processing was restricted to sixteen HIV-infected individuals, which the authors judged to be a major constraint on the generalizability of the findings. MAIT cell alpha-chain CDR3s were present at high frequency in healthy controls but severely depleted in HIV+ repertoires. Significantly different mean usage between HIV-infected patients and controls was observed for eight alpha and eight beta V genes.

Since whole blood was used without any cell fractionation, the repertoire reflected all peripheral T cells in unsorted form. For RNA extraction, approximately 2.6 ml of peripheral blood was drawn into Tempus tubes. HIV-infected adults who had not yet received antiretroviral therapy and were about to begin treatment were enrolled, with the first sixteen eligible patients processed. Patients were deemed ineligible for enrollment if they had febrile or AIDS-related illness, tumors, hepatitis B or C coinfection, immunomodulatory therapy, recent vaccination or treatment interruptions. Residual genomic DNA was removed with the TURBO-DNase kit and globin mRNA was depleted with GLOBINclear. Just before antiretroviral therapy was started, pretreatment blood was collected from HIV-infected patients. Trimming removed 6 bases from V and 1 base from J; the gene matches leave 10 bases unexplained. From its cysteine to its phenylalanine, the CDR3 spans 15 amino acids. Only the CDR3 DNA is retained, 45 bases long and in frame from the first base. From the germline V gene (reference sequence), CDR1 is DFQATT and CDR2 is SNEGSKA.

Worth noting for this clonotype: It lacks a known antigen. Base qualities were left out, and no much larger clone turns up one base away.

Reverse transcription of approximately 530 ng RNA was performed with SuperScript III using primers directed against the alpha and beta constant regions. Alpha and beta chain libraries were generated separately via chain-specific third strand synthesis with multiplexing indices. In the protocol, all rearrangements within a chain were amplified with a single primer pair so that primer bias was avoided, and molecular barcodes were added to each cDNA molecule. The SP2 sequencing primer site and a random hexamer were carried on a 5' RACE adapter, to which purified cDNA was joined by T4 RNA Ligase 1. Second strand synthesis was primed from the SP2 site with Phusion polymerase, using slow temperature ramps to favor optimal annealing. The 12-nucleotide barcode on each molecule comprised two random hexamer sequences, both introduced before amplification and concatenated. P5 and P7 adapter elements plus a second index were added in a short first PCR, which was followed by an approximately 21-cycle amplification PCR with P5s and P7 primers. Libraries received roughly 28 PCR cycles in total, were quantified on a Qubit, sized on a Bioanalyzer, and diluted to roughly 4 nM. Normalized libraries were sequenced on an Illumina MiSeq with 2 x 250 paired-end kits. Reverse transcription reactions underwent purification over MinElute columns, with elution into 9.5 to 10 ul Tris-Cl. The adapter ligations were run for 23 hours at 16 degrees C, and AMPure XP beads at a 1:1 ratio were afterwards used to clean them. The study's own analysis went as follows. A modified Decombinator processed the demultiplexed FASTQ files and output V, J, insert and barcode information. Sequences sharing a barcode but differing from the dominant sequence were discarded as errors, and barcodes clustered at Levenshtein distance 3 were counted to estimate original cDNA molecules. The R packages ineq, vegan, igraph and RCytoscape were used for downstream analyses, together with IMGT nomenclature and CDR3 definitions. V gene usage was computed over distinct sequences, each TCR counted once to avoid skew from clonal expansion. Whenever two unique CDR3 amino acid sequences within a donor differed by a single Levenshtein edit, similarity networks linked them. Published HIV-specific CDR3s (fewer than 100 alpha, 702 beta) and CMV-specific CDR3s (around 13 alpha, some 230 beta) were assembled and queried against the repertoires. Random subsampling to size-matched repertoires demonstrated that the decreased diversity in patients did not result from their lower sequence numbers. TCRdb took the public reads, trimmed them with fastp at Q25, ran MiXCR for clone calling and kept in-frame beta chains. A single entry per CDR3 protein holds the most common genes and DNA from its merged rows. None of the V and J calls come from the authors' own analysis; TCRdb made them. The sample table contains roughly 8,100 distinct CDR3 sequences; only one count was recorded for less than 8.5% of them. In total, the top ten clones hold 8% to 10% of the sample.

The sequencing here drew on blood, taken before antiretroviral therapy. The sequence links TRBV20-1 to TRBJ2-3, and 7 junctional nucleotides match TRBD2. This clonotype was sampled from an adult with HIV infection. The CDR3 protein: CSALSVAGGTDTQYF. The sequenced DNA is TGCAGTGCGCTTTCGGTAGCGGGCGGCACAGATACGCAGTATTTT.